The sequence of this T cell receptor (beta chain) was determined in a study of sequential checkpoint blockade in melanoma. About the research overall: Randomization was 1:1 between first-line nivolumab→ipilimumab and ipilimumab→nivolumab. Each arm's sequence ended with maintenance nivolumab.

CDR3 size: 15 residues. Germline CDR1 is MDHEN and CDR2 is SYDVKM. Trimming removed 6 bases from V and 0 bases from J; junction bases left unmatched: 6. In its sample, this clone was seen a few times. Measured with immunoSEQ multiplex PCR; TCRdb has only the in-frame clones, and not every one. This sample carries approximately 23,000 clones, 80% to 85% of them seen once, and the ten largest clones take about 27%. As for treatment: randomized to nivolumab then ipilimumab (arm A) or the reverse (arm B). None of the patients previously received DNA-damaging chemotherapy. From thawed PBMCs, live CD3+CD8+ cells negative for CD19 and CD56 were sorted.

Sequencing was performed on CD8+ T cells sorted from blood (inferred from file names), taken from a patient given nivolumab and ipilimumab in sequence. The TCR was taken from a human donor with melanoma. V gene TRBV28 combines with J gene TRBJ2-5; 8 nucleotides line up with TRBD2. The DNA for the CDR3 is TGTGCCAGCAGCAAACTAGCGGCGTACCAAGAGACCCAGTACTTC. Its protein is CASSKLAAYQETQYF.